The present T cell receptor (beta chain) was sequenced within a study of T cells in Graves' hyperthyroidism and ophthalmopathy. The V gene lost 2 bases and the J gene lost 0 bases, with 7 bases spanning the gap. Germline-derived CDR1 and CDR2 are LNHDA and SQIVND (reference sequence). This CDR3 has 14 amino acids. The table lists this clonotype with many counts. Antigen: not known. Study conclusions and caveats: Blood also held most thyroid clonotypes expanded beyond 0.001.

RNA transcripts served as the template for amplifying TCR beta CDR3 regions. The HTBI primer set drove a first-round RT-PCR of the TCR CDR3. Each CDR3 protein gets one entry after TCRdb re-called the multiplex PCR reads with MiXCR. The data hold roughly 170,000 distinct CDR3 sequences, with about a sixth observed a single time. The sequencing input was blood. The clonotype comes from a woman in her fifties or sixties with Graves' hyperthyroidism. The chain carries TRBV19 and TRBJ1-2; D uncertain. CDR3 DNA: TGTGCCAGTAGTATAAGTCCGGCTAACTATGGCTACACCTTC. It encodes CASSISPANYGYTF.